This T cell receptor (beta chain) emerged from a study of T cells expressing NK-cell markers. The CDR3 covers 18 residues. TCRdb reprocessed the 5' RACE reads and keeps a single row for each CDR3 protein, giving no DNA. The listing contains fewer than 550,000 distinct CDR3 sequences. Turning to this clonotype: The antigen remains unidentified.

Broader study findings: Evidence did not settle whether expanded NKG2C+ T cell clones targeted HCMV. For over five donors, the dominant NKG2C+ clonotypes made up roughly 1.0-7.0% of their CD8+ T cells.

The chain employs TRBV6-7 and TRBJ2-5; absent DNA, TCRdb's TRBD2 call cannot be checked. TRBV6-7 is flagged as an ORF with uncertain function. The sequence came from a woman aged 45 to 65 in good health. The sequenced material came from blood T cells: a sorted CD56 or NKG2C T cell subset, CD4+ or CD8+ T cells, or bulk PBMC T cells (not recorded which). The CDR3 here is CASRSGTSHERIQETQYF.